The TCR beta chain under discussion was sequenced for a study of beta chain features in type 1 diabetes. Trimming cost V 4 bases and J 7 bases; bases outside gene matches: 7. Looked up from germline, CDR1 is SGHTA and CDR2 is FQGNSA. The length of the CDR3 is 14 residues. As regards this clone: Its matching antigen is unknown.

Study observations and caveats: The question left open here concerned HLA type influencing TCRB rearrangement.

The isolated RNA, all of it, was reverse transcribed, so expressed TCRB transcripts were what got sequenced. The table came from immunoSEQ multiplex PCR; TCRdb's copy has only in-frame clones and leaves some out. This table has about 410,000 clones, 11% to 15% appearing once. The chain recombines TRBV7-2 with TRBJ1-1; 9 nucleotides agree with TRBD1. This clonotype originated in a man in his thirties or forties in good health. Material for sequencing was naive CD4+ T cells from blood. The CDR3 sequence is CASSSQGALSEAFF. CDR3 DNA: TGTGCCAGCAGCTCACAGGGGGCGCTTAGTGAAGCTTTCTTT.